These 26 T cell receptor beta chains came from one sample sequenced in a study of cytomegalovirus exposure and HLA in healthy donors. Vbeta (60) and Jbeta (13) primers were used in the PCR. The data were produced by immunoSEQ multiplex PCR, yet TCRdb's version contains in-frame clones alone and is incomplete. The sample lists some 200,000 clones; just over 75% were seen once. Source material: PBMCs. These receptors were obtained from a woman aged 55-69 years in good health and CMV-seropositive.

V usage is TRBV25-1 and J usage is TRBJ2-5; 9 bases align to TRBD1. The V and J ends lost 4 bases and 3 bases, in that order; junction bases with no gene match: 3. The V gene's germline CDR1 is MGHDK and CDR2 SYGVNS. This CDR3 spans 14 amino acids. The CDR3 loop reads CASSAQGAKETQYF. The CDR3 DNA reads as TGTGCCAGCAGTGCACAGGGGGCGAAAGAGACCCAGTACTTC.

In DNA form, the CDR3 reads TGTGCCAGCAGCGTCGGGACAGCAGTGATACCCTATAATTCACCCCTCCACTTT. It is translated as CASSVGTAVIPYNSPLHF. The chain uses TRBV9 and TRBJ1-6, with 7 positions matching TRBD1. Looked up from germline, CDR1 is SGDLS and CDR2 is YYNGEE. Trimming took 2 bases from V and 2 from J; bases not matched to a gene: 10. CDR3 length: 18 amino acids. Full variable domain (remainder filled in from reference TRBV9 and TRBJ1-6): DSGVTQTPKHLITATGQRVTLRCSPRSGDLSVYWYQQSLDQGLQFLIQYYNGEERAKGNILERFSAQQFPDLHSELNLSSLELGDSALYFCASSVGTAVIPYNSPLHFGNGTRLTVT.

CDR3 loop: CASSLLSGVHNSPLHF. Written as DNA, the CDR3 is TGTGCCAGCAGCTTGCTGTCAGGCGTCCATAATTCACCCCTCCACTTT. The V gene is TRBV5-8, the J gene TRBJ1-6; no clear D. CDR1 is SGHTS and CDR2 is YDEGEE in the germline V gene. The CDR3 extends over 16 amino acids. Trimming left V 1 base short and J 5 bases short, with 13 bases between.

This clone was counted a single time. The gene calls are TRBV2 and TRBJ2-7; TRBD1 matches 9 bases. Germline trimming cut 6 bases from V and 1 base from J; bases unmatched to any gene: 7. Germline values: CDR1 SNHLY, CDR2 FYNNEI. The CDR3 covers 15 residues. The CDR3 nucleotides read TGTGCCAGCAGGATACAGGGGGCCCTTTCCTACGAGCAGTACTTC. The encoded protein is CASRIQGALSYEQYF.

The genes are TRBV10-2 and TRBJ1-2, with TRBD1 identical over 8 bases. The CDR3 covers 16 residues. CDR1 is WSHSY, CDR2 SAAADI, per germline. V was pared by 2 bases and J by 4 bases, with 9 bases of the junction left unmatched. CDR3 sequence reads: CASSERDRSFPYGYTF. In DNA, the CDR3 is TGCGCCAGCAGTGAGAGGGACAGGTCTTTTCCCTATGGCTACACCTTC.

The CDR3 sequence: CASATGVEQFF. In nucleotides, the CDR3 is TGTGCCAGCGCCACAGGGGTTGAGCAGTTCTTC. This chain uses TRBV6-5 with TRBJ2-1; 7 bases fit TRBD1. The J segment lost 9 bases and the V segment lost 8 bases, leaving 4 bases of the junction unmatched. The CDR3 totals 11 residues. Germline V CDR1 and CDR2: MNHEY, SVGAGI.

The chain's CDR3 is CASSLLASTSTDTQYF. CDR3 nucleotide sequence: TGTGCCAGCAGCTTACTAGCGTCAACTAGCACAGATACGCAGTATTTT. The chain couples TRBV11-2 to TRBJ2-3; tentative D call: TRBD2 (6 bases). Trimming stripped 2 bases from V and 0 bases from J, with 12 bases between. The CDR3 extends over 16 amino acids. Looked up from germline, CDR1 is SGHAT and CDR2 is FQNNGV.

The chain couples TRBV4-1 to TRBJ2-7; 13 bases fit TRBD2. The CDR3 loop spans 14 amino acids. With V trimmed by 4 bases and J by 7 bases, 4 bases remained unmatched. Germline values: CDR1 MGHRA, CDR2 YSYEKL. CDR3 nucleotides: TGCGCCAGCAGCCGTTCGGGACTAGCGGGAGAGCAGTACTTC. Translating gives CASSRSGLAGEQYF.

The rearrangement joins TRBV7-2 to TRBJ1-1; no firm D call. Germline CDR1 reads SGHTA; CDR2 reads FQGNSA. Between the trimmed V and J ends, which lost 1 base and 0 bases, there was a span of 9 bases. The CDR3 covers 15 residues. CDR3: CASSLVGTMNTEAFF. DNA of the CDR3: TGTGCCAGCAGCTTAGTTGGCACCATGAACACTGAAGCTTTCTTT. The full variable domain, rest sourced from reference TRBV7-2 and TRBJ1-1, is GAGVSQSPSNKVTEKGKDVELRCDPISGHTALYWYRQSLGQGLEFLIYFQGNSAPDKSGLPSDRFSAERTGGSVSTLTIQRTQQEDSAVYLCASSLVGTMNTEAFFGQGTRLTVV.

The chain recombines TRBV28 with TRBJ1-6, with D maybe TRBD1 (6 bases). V was cut by 4 bases and J by 7 bases, with 8 bases left in between. In germline, CDR1 is MDHEN, CDR2 SYDVKM. The CDR3 spans 13 residues. CDR3 in amino acids: CASSSTGNSPLHF. The CDR3 DNA reads TGTGCCAGCAGTTCTACAGGGAATTCACCCCTCCACTTT.

V gene TRBV7-3 combines with J gene TRBJ1-5; TRBD1 matches at 8 bases. Germline V lookup: CDR1 SGHTA, CDR2 FQGTGA. V was pared by 3 bases and J by 7 bases, with 2 bases of the junction left unmatched. The CDR3 has 13 residues. The CDR3 DNA reads as TGTGCCAGCAGCTTCGCAGGGGGCCAGCCCCAGCATTTT. Translating it yields CASSFAGGQPQHF. Full variable domain (outside the CDR3, taken from reference TRBV7-3 and TRBJ1-5): GAGVSQTPSNKVTEKGKYVELRCDPISGHTALYWYRQSLGQGPEFLIYFQGTGAADDSGLPNDRFFAVRPEGSVSTLKIQRTERGDSAVYLCASSFAGGQPQHFGDGTRLSIL.

The V and J genes are TRBV4-2 and TRBJ1-5, with D tentatively TRBD1 (6 bases). Trimming took off 3 bases at V and 1 base at J, with 16 bases between the two ends. Looked up from germline, CDR1 is LGHNA and CDR2 is YNFKEQ. The CDR3 has 17 amino acids. CDR3 coding DNA: TGTGCCAGCAGCCAGTTTGGAGGAACAGGGAGCAATCAGCCCCAGCATTTT. It is translated as CASSQFGGTGSNQPQHF.

This sequence joins TRBV6-6 and TRBJ2-7; D may be TRBD1 (5 bases). Looked up from germline, CDR1 is MNHNY and CDR2 is SVGAGI (reference sequence). V dropped 8 bases and J dropped 5 bases, with 16 bases sitting between them. CDR3 length: 13 residues. CDR3 residues: CASSTGRVNEQYF. The CDR3 DNA reads TGTGCCAGCTCCACGGGCAGGGTAAACGAGCAGTACTTC.

This rearrangement joins TRBV28 to TRBJ1-2; 8 nucleotides line up with TRBD1. CDR3 length: 14 amino acids. Unmatched junction bases numbered 3, after V lost 1 base and J lost 5 bases. Germline V gene lookup returns CDR1 MDHEN and CDR2 SYDVKM. In nucleotides, the CDR3 is TGTGCCAGCAGTTTATCAACAGGGGGATATGGCTACACCTTC. Its protein is CASSLSTGGYGYTF.

This chain connects TRBV29-1 to TRBJ1-1; a weak D match, TRBD1 (6 bases). Germline CDR1 SQVTM, CDR2 ANQGSEA. The V gene lost 5 bases and the J gene lost 6 bases, with 10 bases spanning the gap. CDR3 length: 11 residues. The chain's CDR3 is CSVRDIPEAFF. Here the CDR3 DNA reads TGCAGCGTTCGGGACATCCCTGAAGCTTTCTTT.

This chain connects TRBV5-8 to TRBJ1-2; the match to TRBD1 covers 10 bases. The CDR3 spans 14 residues. Germline-derived CDR1 and CDR2 are SGHTS and YDEGEE. V shed 4 bases and J 5 bases; nucleotides not matched to a gene: 5. The CDR3 protein is CASSRPGQGYGYTF. CDR3 nucleotide sequence: TGTGCCAGCAGCCGTCCGGGACAGGGGTATGGCTACACCTTC.

The chain recombines TRBV15 with TRBJ1-2; 7 bases agree with TRBD1. V dropped 1 base and J dropped 6; count of bases not matched to a gene: 5. CDR3 length equals 14 residues. Germline V gene lookup returns CDR1 LNHNV and CDR2 YYDKDF (reference sequence). CDR3 residues: CATSRVRDRHGYTF. The CDR3 DNA reads TGTGCCACCAGCAGAGTCCGGGACAGACATGGCTACACCTTC. Full variable domain (remainder filled in from reference TRBV15 and TRBJ1-2): DAMVIQNPRYQVTQFGKPVTLSCSQTLNHNVMYWYQQKSSQAPKLLFHYYDKDFNNEADTPDNFQSRRPNTSFCFLDIRSPGLGDTAMYLCATSRVRDRHGYTFGSGTRLTVV.

The DNA for the CDR3 is TGTGCCAGCTCACCCGATGGGAGGAGCGCTGAAGCTTTCTTT. Translating gives CASSPDGRSAEAFF. This chain links TRBV18 with TRBJ1-1; D is ambiguous. The germline V gene has CDR1 KGHSH and CDR2 LQKENI. The V gene lost 3 bases and the J gene lost 6 bases, with 14 bases spanning the gap. This CDR3 contains 14 residues.

CDR3 in DNA: TGCGCCAGCAGCTTGGCCACAGGGATACACTATGGCTACACCTTC. It encodes CASSLATGIHYGYTF. The chain employs TRBV5-1 and TRBJ1-2, with D tentatively TRBD1 (6 bases). The germline CDR1 and CDR2 sequences are SGHRS and YFSETQ. Trimming cost V 0 bases and J 3 bases, with 12 bases left between them. This CDR3 has 15 residues.

The CDR3: CASSQDPSPEPQHF. The CDR3 bases are TGTGCCAGCAGCCAAGATCCTTCGCCGGAGCCCCAGCATTTT. The chain employs TRBV4-2 and TRBJ1-5; D uncertain. The CDR3 spans 14 residues. The V end was cut by 0 bases, the J end by 8 bases, with 11 bases between. Germline V lookup: CDR1 LGHNA, CDR2 YNFKEQ.

The gene calls are TRBV5-1 and TRBJ2-5; 7 bases are a match to TRBD1. The J call is uncertain, as TRBJ2-7 better fits the DNA end. The CDR3 consists of 15 residues. Germline assignment: CDR1 SGHRS and CDR2 YFSETQ. As DNA, the CDR3 is TGCGCCAGCAGCTCCGGGGACAGCCCCGGGTACGAGCAGTACTTC. Residues: CASSSGDSPGYEQYF.

A single count supports this clone. CDR3 loop: CAISKIGGHQETQYF. CDR3 DNA sequence: TGTGCCATCAGTAAAATTGGCGGGCACCAAGAGACCCAGTACTTC. The chain joins TRBV10-3 to TRBJ2-5; TRBD2 is a possible D gene (5 bases). The ends were cut back, 5 bases at V and 0 bases at J, with 13 bases in the middle. Germline CDR1 is ENHRY and CDR2 is SYGVKD. The CDR3 consists of 15 residues.

This chain joins TRBV25-1 and TRBJ2-2; TRBD1 matches 7 bases. This CDR3 contains 17 residues. Germline V gene lookup returns CDR1 MGHDK and CDR2 SYGVNS. V dropped 3 bases and J dropped 7; count of bases not matched to a gene: 14. The DNA of the CDR3 is TGTGCCAGCAGTGATTCACCGGGACAGAGGAATTTCGGGGAGCTGTTTTTT. It encodes CASSDSPGQRNFGELFF. Complete variable domain (other parts from reference TRBV25-1 and TRBJ2-2): EADIYQTPRYLVIGTGKKITLECSQTMGHDKMYWYQQDPGMELHLIHYSYGVNSTEKGDLSSESTVSRIRTEHFPLTLESARPSHTSQYLCASSDSPGQRNFGELFFGEGSRLTVL.

The chain employs TRBV21-1 and TRBJ2-3; the DNA was not used to check the table's D call, TRBD2. TRBV21-1 is noted as a pseudogene. The CDR3 consists of 14 residues. The CDR3 here is CASTGEKVADTQYF. CDR3 coding DNA: TGTGCCAGCACGGGGGAGAAGGTCGCAGATACGCAGTATTTT.

The chain employs TRBV6-5 and TRBJ1-1, with D possibly TRBD1 on 6 matching bases. The ends were cut back, 5 bases at V and 10 bases at J, with 17 bases in the middle. The germline V gene has CDR1 MNHEY and CDR2 SVGAGI. The CDR3 is 13 amino acids. CDR3 in amino acids: CASSPTGSRGAFF. The CDR3 nucleotides read TGTGCCAGCAGTCCGACAGGCTCTCGGGGAGCTTTCTTT.

J is TRBJ2-2 and V is TRBV10-1; no clear D. Between the trimmed V and J ends, which lost 6 bases and 1 base, there was a span of 12 bases. CDR1 is WNHNN, CDR2 SYGVQD, per germline (reference sequence). The CDR3 covers 15 residues. The CDR3 DNA reads as TGCGCCAGCAGCGGGTTCTCTAAGAACACCGGGGAGCTGTTTTTT. Translating it yields CASSGFSKNTGELFF.